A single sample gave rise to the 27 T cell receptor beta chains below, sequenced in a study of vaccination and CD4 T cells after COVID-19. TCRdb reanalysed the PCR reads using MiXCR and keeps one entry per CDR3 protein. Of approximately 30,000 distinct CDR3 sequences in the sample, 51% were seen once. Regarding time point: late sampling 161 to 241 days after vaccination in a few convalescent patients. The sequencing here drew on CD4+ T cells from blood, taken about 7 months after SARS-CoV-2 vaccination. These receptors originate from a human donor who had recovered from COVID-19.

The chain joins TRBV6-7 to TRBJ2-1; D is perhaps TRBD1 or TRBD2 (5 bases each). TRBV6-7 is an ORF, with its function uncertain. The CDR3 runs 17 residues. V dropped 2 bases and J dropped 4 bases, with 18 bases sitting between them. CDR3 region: CASSYGRPWGSYNEQFF. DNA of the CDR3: TGTGCCAGCAGTTACGGACGGCCATGGGGGTCATACAATGAGCAGTTCTTC.

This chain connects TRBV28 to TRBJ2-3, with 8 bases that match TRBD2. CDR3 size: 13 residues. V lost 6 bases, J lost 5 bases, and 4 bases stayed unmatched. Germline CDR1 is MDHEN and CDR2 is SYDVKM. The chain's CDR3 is CASRGLAVDTQYF. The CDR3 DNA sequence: TGTGCCAGCAGAGGACTAGCTGTAGATACGCAGTATTTT.

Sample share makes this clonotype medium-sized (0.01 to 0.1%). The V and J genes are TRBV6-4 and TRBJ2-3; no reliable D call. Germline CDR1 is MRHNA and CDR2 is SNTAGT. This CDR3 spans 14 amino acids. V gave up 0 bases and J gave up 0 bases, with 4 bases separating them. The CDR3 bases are TGTGCCAGCAGTGACTCGGACAGCACAGATACGCAGTATTTT. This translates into CASSDSDSTDTQYF.

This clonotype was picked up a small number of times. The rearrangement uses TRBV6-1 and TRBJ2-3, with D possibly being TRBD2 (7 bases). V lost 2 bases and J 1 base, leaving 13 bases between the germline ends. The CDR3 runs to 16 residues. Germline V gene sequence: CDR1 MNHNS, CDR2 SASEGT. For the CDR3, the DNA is TGTGCCAGCAGTGAAAACTGGCGGGGGCGCACAGATACGCAGTATTTT. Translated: CASSENWRGRTDTQYF.

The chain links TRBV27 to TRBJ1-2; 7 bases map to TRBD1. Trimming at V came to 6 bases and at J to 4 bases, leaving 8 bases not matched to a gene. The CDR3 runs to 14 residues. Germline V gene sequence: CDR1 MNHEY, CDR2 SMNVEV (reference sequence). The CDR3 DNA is TGTGCCAGCAGGTACCAGGGGGGAGGCTATGGCTACACCTTC. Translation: CASRYQGGGYGYTF.

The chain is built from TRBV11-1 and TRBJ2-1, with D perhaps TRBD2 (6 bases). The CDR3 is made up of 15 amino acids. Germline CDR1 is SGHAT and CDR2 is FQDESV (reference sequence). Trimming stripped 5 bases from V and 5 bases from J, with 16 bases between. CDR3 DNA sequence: TGTGCCAGCAGCAGGGCCCTAGCGAGTAACAATGAGCAGTTCTTC. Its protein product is CASSRALASNNEQFF.

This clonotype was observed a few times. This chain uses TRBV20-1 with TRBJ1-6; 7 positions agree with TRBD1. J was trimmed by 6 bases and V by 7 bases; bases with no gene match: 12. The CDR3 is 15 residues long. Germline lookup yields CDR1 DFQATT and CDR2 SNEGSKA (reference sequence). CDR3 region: CSGKEGTAFNSPLHF. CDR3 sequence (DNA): TGCAGTGGCAAAGAGGGGACAGCTTTTAATTCACCCCTCCACTTT.

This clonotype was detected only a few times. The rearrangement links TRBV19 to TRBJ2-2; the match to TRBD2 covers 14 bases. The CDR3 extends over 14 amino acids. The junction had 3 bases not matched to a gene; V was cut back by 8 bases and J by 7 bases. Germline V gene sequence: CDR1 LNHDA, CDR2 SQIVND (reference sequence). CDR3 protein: CASGTSGSNGELFF. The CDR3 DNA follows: TGTGCCAGTGGGACTAGCGGGAGTAACGGGGAGCTGTTTTTT.

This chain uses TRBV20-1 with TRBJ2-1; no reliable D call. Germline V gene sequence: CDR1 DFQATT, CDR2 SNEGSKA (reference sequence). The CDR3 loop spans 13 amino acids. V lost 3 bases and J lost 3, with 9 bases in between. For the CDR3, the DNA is TGCAGTGCTAGTAAATTAGACTACAATGAGCAGTTCTTC. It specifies CSASKLDYNEQFF.

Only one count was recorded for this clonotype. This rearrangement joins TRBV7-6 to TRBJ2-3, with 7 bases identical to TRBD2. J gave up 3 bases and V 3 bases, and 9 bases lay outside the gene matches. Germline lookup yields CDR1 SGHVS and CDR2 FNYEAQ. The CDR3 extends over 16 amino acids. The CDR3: CASSLIGGRGTDTQYF. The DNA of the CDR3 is TGTGCCAGCAGCTTGATTGGCGGGAGAGGAACAGATACGCAGTATTTT.

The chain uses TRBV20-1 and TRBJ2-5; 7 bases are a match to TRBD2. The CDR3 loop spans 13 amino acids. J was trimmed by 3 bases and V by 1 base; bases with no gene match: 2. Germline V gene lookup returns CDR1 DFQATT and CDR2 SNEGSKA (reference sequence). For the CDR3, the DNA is TGCAGTGCTAGAGGGCTAGCGGAAGAGACCCAGTACTTC. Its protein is CSARGLAEETQYF.

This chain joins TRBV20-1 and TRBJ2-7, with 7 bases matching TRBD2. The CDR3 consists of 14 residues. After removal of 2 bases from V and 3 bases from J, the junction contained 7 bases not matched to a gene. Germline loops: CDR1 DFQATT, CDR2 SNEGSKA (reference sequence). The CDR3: CSARSRGVHYEQYF. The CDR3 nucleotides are TGCAGTGCTAGAAGCCGGGGGGTTCACTACGAGCAGTACTTC.

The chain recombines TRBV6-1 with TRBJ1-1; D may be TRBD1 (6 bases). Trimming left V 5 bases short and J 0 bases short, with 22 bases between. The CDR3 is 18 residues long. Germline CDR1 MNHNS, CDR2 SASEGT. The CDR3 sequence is CASSRARGQGTLNTEAFF. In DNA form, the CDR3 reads TGTGCCAGCAGTAGAGCTCGGGGGCAGGGTACCTTGAACACTGAAGCTTTCTTT.

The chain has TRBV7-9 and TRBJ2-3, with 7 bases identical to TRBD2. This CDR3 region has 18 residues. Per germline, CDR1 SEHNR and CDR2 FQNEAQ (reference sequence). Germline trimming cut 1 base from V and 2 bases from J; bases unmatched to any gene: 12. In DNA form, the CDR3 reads TGTGCCAGCAGCTTAGTGTCCTCGGCTAGCGGATTCACAGATACGCAGTATTTT. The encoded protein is CASSLVSSASGFTDTQYF. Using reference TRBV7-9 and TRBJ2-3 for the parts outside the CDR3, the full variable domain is DTGVSQNPRHKITKRGQNVTFRCDPISEHNRLYWYRQTLGQGPEFLTYFQNEAQLEKSRLLSDRFSAERPKGSFSTLEIQRTEQGDSAMYLCASSLVSSASGFTDTQYFGPGTRLTVL.

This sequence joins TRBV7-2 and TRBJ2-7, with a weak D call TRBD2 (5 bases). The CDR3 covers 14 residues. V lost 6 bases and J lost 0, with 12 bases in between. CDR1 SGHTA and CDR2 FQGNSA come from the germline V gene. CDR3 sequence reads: CASRIEGSSYEQYF. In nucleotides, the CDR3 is TGTGCCAGCAGGATTGAGGGAAGCTCCTACGAGCAGTACTTC.

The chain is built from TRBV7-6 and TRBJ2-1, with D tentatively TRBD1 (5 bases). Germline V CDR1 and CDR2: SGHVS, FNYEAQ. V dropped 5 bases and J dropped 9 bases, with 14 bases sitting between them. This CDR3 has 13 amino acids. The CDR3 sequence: CASSTRSQGEQFF. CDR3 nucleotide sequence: TGTGCCAGCAGCACCAGGTCGCAGGGTGAGCAGTTCTTC. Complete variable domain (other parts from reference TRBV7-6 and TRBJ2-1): GAGVSQSPRYKVTKRGQDVALRCDPISGHVSLYWYRQALGQGPEFLTYFNYEAQQDKSGLPNDRFSAERPEGSISTLTIQRTEQRDSAMYRCASSTRSQGEQFFGPGTRLTVL.

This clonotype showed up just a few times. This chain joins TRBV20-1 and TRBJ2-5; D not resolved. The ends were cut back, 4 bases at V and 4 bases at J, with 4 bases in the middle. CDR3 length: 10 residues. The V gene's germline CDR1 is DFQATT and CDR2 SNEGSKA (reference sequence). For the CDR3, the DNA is TGCAGTGCTACTGGAGAGACCCAGTACTTC. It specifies CSATGETQYF.

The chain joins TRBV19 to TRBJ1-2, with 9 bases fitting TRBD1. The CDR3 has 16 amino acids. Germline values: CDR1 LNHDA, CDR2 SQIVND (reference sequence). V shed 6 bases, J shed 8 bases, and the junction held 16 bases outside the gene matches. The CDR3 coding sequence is TGTGCCAGTAGCGGACAGGGGATCCTCCAAATAGGGGGCTACACCTTC. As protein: CASSGQGILQIGGYTF.

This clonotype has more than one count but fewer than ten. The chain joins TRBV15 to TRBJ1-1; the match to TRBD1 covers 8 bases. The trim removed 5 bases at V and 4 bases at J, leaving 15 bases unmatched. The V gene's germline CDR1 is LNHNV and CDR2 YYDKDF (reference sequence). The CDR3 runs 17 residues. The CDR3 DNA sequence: TGTGCCACCAGCTTACACGGGACAGGTATTCTCGGCACTGAAGCTTTCTTT. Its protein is CATSLHGTGILGTEAFF.

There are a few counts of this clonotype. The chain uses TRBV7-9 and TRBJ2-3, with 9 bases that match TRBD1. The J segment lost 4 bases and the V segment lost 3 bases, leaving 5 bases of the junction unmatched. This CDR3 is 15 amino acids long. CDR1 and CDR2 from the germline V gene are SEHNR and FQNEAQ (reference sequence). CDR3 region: CASSLAGTGPDTQYF. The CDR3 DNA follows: TGTGCCAGCAGCTTGGCCGGGACAGGGCCAGATACGCAGTATTTT.

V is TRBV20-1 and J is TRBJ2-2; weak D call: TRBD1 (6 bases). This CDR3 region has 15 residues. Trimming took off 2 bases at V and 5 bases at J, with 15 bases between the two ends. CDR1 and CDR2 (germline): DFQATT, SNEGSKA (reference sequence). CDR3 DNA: TGCAGTGCTAGACGGTCGCAGGGGAAGACCGGGGAGCTGTTTTTT. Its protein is CSARRSQGKTGELFF.

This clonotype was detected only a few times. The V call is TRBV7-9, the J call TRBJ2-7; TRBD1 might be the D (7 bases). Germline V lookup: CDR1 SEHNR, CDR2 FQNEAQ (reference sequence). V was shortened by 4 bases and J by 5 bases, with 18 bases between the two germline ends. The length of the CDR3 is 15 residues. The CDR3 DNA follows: TGTGCCAGCAGCTCGCAGGGGGGAATTGGCAACGAGCAGTACTTC. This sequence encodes CASSSQGGIGNEQYF.

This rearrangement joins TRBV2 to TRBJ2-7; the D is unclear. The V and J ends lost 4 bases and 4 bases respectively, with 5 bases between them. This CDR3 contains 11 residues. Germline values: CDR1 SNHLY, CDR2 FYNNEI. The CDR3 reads CASSVGYEQYF. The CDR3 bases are TGTGCCAGCAGTGTCGGTTACGAGCAGTACTTC.

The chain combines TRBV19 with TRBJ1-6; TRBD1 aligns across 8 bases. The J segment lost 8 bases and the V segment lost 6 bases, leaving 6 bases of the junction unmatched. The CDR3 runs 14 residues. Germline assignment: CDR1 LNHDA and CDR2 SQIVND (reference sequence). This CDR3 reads CASRPRDRYSPLHF. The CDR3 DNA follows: TGTGCCAGTAGACCCCGGGACAGGTATTCACCCCTCCACTTT.

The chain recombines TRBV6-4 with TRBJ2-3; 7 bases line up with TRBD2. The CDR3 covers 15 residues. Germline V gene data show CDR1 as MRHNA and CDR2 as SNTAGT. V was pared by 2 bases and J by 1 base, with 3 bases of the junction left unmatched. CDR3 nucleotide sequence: TGTGCCAGCAGTGACGGGGCGGGAGGCACAGATACGCAGTATTTT. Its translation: CASSDGAGGTDTQYF.

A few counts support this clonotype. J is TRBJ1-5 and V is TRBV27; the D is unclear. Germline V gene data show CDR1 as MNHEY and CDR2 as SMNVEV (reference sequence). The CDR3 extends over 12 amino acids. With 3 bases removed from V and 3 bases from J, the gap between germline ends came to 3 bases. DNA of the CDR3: TGTGCCAGCAGTTTTCCCAATCAGCCCCAGCATTTT. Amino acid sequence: CASSFPNQPQHF.

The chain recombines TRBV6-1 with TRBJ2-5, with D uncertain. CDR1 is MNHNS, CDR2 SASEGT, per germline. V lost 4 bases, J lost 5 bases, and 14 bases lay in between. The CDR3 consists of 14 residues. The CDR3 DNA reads TGTGCCAGCAGTGCAACCCTCGTGATGGAGACCCAGTACTTC. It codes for CASSATLVMETQYF.